This TCR beta chain stems from a study of T cell responses to AZD1222 COVID-19 vaccine. The CDR3 totals 12 residues. Per germline, CDR1 LGHDT and CDR2 YNNKEL (reference sequence). V dropped 1 base and J dropped 5 bases, with 5 bases sitting between them. Assay: immunoSEQ multiplex PCR; the TCRdb copy retains only in-frame clones and omits some. Of under 150,000 clones listed, 75% to 90% were seen once; the top ten hold 1.6%. This clonotype was obtained from an adult who received the AZD1222 COVID-19 vaccine. Sequencing used peripheral blood, obtained 28 days after the second AZD1222 dose. This sequence joins TRBV3-1 (or the pseudogene TRBV3-2) and TRBJ2-5, with unresolved D. The CDR3, as DNA: TGTGCCAGCAGCCAAGGTGGGGAGACCCAGTACTTC. This codes for CASSQGGETQYF.